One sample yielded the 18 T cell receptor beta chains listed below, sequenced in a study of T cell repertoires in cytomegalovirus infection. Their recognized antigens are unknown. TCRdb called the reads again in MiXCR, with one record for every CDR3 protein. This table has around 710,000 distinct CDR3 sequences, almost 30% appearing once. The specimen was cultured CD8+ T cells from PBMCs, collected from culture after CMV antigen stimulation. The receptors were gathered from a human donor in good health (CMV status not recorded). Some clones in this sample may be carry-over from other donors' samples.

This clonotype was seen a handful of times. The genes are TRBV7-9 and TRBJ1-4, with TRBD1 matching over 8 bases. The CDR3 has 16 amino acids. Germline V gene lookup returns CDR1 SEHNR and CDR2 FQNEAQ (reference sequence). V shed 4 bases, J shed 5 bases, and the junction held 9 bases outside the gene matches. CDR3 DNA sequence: TGTGCCAGCAGCTCTACAAACAGGGGGACGAATGAAAAACTGTTTTTT. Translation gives CASSSTNRGTNEKLFF.

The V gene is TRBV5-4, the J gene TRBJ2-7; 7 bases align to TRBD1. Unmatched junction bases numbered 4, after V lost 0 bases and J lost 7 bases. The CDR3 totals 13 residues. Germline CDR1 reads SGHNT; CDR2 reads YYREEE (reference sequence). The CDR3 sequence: CASSLDRGWEQYV. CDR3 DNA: TGTGCCAGCAGCTTGGACAGGGGTTGGGAGCAGTACGTC.

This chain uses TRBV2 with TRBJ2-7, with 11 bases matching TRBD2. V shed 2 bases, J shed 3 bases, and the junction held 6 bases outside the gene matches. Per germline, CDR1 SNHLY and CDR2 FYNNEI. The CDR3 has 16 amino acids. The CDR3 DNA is TGTGCCAGCAGTGAAATTTTGACTAGCGGGGTCTACGAGCAGTACTTC. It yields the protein CASSEILTSGVYEQYF. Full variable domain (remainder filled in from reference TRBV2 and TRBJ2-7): EPEVTQTPSHQVTQMGQEVILRCVPISNHLYFYWYRQILGQKVEFLVSFYNNEISEKSEIFDDQFSVERPDGSNFTLKIRSTKLEDSAMYFCASSEILTSGVYEQYFGPGTRLTVT.

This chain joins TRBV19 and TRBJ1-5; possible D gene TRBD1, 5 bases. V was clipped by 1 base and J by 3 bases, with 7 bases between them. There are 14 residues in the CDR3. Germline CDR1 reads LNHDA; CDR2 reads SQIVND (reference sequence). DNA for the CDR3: TGTGCCAGTAGTATAGGGGACTACAATCAGCCCCAGCATTTT. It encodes CASSIGDYNQPQHF.

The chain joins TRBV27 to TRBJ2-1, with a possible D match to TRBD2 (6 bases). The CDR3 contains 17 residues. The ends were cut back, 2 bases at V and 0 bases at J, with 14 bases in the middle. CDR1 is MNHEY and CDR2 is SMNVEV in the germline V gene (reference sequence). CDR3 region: CASSLGPGLISYNEQFF. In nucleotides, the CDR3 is TGTGCCAGCAGTTTAGGCCCGGGACTCATCTCCTACAATGAGCAGTTCTTC.

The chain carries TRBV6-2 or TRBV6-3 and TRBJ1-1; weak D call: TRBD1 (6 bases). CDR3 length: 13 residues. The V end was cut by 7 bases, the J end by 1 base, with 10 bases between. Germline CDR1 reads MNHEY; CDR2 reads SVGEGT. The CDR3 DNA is TGTGCCAGCAAGGGACATAAGAACACTGAAGCTTTCTTT. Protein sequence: CASKGHKNTEAFF.

The CDR3 sequence: CASSLVQGPGGGYTF. As DNA, the CDR3 is TGTGCCAGCAGCTTGGTACAGGGGCCGGGAGGAGGCTACACCTTC. V gene TRBV5-4 combines with J gene TRBJ1-2, with TRBD1 matching 7 bases. Per the germline V gene, CDR1 is SGHNT and CDR2 is YYREEE (reference sequence). V trimming: 0 bases; J trimming: 8 bases; junction bases outside the gene matches: 10. This CDR3 has 15 amino acids.

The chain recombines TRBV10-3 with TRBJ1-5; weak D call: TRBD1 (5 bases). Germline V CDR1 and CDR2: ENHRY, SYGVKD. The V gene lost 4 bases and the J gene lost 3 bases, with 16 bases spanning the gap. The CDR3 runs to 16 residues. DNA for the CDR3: TGTGCCATCAGTGGGTTGAAAGGGGAAGACAATCAGCCCCAGCATTTT. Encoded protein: CAISGLKGEDNQPQHF.

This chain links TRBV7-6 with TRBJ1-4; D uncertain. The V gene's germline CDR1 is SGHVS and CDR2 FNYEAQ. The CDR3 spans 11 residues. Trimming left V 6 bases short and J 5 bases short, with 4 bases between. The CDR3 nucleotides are TGTGCCAGCAGGTTAAATGAAAAACTGTTTTTT. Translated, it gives CASRLNEKLFF.

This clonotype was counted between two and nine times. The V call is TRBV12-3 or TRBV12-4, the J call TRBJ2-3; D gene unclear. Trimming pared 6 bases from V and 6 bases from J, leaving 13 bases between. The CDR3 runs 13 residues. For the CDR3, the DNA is TGTGCCAGCAGGAGTGCACGTCCGGATACGCAGTATTTT. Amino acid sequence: CASRSARPDTQYF.

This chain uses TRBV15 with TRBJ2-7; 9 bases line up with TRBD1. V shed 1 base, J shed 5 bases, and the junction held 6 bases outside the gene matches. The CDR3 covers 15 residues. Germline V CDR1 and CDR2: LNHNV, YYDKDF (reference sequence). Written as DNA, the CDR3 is TGTGCCACCAGCAGAGCCCGGACAGGGGCCGACGAGCAGTACGTC. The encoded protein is CATSRARTGADEQYV.

The CDR3 DNA follows: TGTGCCAGCAGCTTAGGACTCCAGGGGCTTCAAGAGACCCAGTACTTC. Amino acid sequence: CASSLGLQGLQETQYF. The chain has TRBV11-2 and TRBJ2-5, with D possibly matching TRBD1 (6 bases). CDR3 length: 16 residues. The V gene lost 1 base and the J gene lost 2 bases, with 14 bases spanning the gap. Germline CDR1 reads SGHAT; CDR2 reads FQNNGV.

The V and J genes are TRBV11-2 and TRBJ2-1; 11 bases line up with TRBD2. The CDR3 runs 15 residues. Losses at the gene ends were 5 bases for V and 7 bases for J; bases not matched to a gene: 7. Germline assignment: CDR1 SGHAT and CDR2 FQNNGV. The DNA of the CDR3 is TGTGCCAGCAGCCTAATAGCGGGGGGGCCGAATGAGCAGTTCTTC. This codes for CASSLIAGGPNEQFF.

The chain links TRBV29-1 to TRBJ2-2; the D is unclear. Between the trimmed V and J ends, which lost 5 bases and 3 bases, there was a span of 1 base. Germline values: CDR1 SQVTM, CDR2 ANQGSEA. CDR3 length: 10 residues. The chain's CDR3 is CSVYTGELFF. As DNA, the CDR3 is TGCAGCGTTTACACCGGGGAGCTGTTTTTT.

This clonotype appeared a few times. The CDR3 protein is CASSIDPTESAFF. Here the CDR3 DNA reads TGTGCCAGTAGTATAGATCCGACTGAGTCAGCTTTCTTT. This chain joins TRBV19 and TRBJ1-1; no clear D gene. There are 13 residues in the CDR3. From germline, CDR1 is LNHDA and CDR2 SQIVND (reference sequence). V gave up 0 bases and J gave up 10 bases, with 12 bases separating them.

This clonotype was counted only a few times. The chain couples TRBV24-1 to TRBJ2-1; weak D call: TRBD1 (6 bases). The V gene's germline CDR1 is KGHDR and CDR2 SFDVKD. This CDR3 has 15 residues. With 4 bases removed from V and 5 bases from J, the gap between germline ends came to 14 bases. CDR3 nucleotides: TGTGCCACCAGTGACCCGGACAGAGCCGACAATGAGCAGTTCTTC. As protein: CATSDPDRADNEQFF.

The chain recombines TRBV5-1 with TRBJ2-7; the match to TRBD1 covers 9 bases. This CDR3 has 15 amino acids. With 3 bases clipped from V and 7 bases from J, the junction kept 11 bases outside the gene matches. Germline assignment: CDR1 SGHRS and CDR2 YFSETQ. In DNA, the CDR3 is TGCGCCAGCAGCTCCTCGGGGGGACAGGGCGAGGAGCAGTACTTC. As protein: CASSSSGGQGEEQYF.

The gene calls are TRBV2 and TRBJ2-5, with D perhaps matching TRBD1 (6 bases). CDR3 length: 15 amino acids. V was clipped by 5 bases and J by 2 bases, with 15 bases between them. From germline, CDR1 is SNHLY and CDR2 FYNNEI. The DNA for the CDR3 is TGTGCCAGCAGTAAAGTGCGTACAGGGCAAGAGACCCAGTACTTC. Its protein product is CASSKVRTGQETQYF.